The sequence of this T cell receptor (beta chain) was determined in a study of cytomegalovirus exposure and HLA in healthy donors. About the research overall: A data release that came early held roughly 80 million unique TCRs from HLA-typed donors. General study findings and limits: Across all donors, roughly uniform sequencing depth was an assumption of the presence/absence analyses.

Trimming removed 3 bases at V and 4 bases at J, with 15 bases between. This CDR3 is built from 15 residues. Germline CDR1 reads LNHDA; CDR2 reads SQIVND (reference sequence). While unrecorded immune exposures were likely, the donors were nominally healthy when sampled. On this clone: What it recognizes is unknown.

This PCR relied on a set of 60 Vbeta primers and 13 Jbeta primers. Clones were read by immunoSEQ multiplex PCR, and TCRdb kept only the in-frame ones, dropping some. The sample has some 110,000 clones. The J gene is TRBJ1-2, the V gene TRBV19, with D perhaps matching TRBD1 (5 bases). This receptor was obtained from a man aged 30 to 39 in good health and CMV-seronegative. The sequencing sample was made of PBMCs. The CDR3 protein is CASSMAGPEGYGYTF. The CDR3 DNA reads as TGTGCCAGTAGTATGGCAGGGCCGGAGGGCTATGGCTACACCTTC.